These 2 T cell receptor beta chains were all obtained from the same sample, sequenced in a study of T cell responses to AZD1222 COVID-19 vaccine. The data were produced by immunoSEQ multiplex PCR, yet TCRdb's version contains in-frame clones alone and is incomplete. Here the sample spans about 83,000 clones, roughly 90% being singletons. The sequencing here drew on peripheral blood, taken on day 0 of MenACWY control vaccination. These TCRs come from an adult in good health.

CDR3 protein: CASSSLAGVYEQYF. The CDR3 DNA sequence: TGTGCCAGTAGTAGCCTAGCGGGAGTGTACGAGCAGTACTTC. The V call is TRBV19, the J call TRBJ2-7, with TRBD2 matching 10 bases. With 4 bases clipped from V and 4 bases from J, the junction kept 4 bases outside the gene matches. The CDR3 has 14 residues. Germline V CDR1 and CDR2: LNHDA, SQIVND (reference sequence).

The table lists this clone with a few counts. The chain employs TRBV20-1 and TRBJ2-7; 7 bases are a match to TRBD1. The trim removed 6 bases at V and 2 bases at J, leaving 1 base unmatched. The length of the CDR3 is 11 residues. Germline V lookup: CDR1 DFQATT, CDR2 SNEGSKA (reference sequence). The CDR3 spells CSAGTAYEQYF. DNA of the CDR3: TGCAGTGCCGGGACAGCCTACGAGCAGTACTTC.